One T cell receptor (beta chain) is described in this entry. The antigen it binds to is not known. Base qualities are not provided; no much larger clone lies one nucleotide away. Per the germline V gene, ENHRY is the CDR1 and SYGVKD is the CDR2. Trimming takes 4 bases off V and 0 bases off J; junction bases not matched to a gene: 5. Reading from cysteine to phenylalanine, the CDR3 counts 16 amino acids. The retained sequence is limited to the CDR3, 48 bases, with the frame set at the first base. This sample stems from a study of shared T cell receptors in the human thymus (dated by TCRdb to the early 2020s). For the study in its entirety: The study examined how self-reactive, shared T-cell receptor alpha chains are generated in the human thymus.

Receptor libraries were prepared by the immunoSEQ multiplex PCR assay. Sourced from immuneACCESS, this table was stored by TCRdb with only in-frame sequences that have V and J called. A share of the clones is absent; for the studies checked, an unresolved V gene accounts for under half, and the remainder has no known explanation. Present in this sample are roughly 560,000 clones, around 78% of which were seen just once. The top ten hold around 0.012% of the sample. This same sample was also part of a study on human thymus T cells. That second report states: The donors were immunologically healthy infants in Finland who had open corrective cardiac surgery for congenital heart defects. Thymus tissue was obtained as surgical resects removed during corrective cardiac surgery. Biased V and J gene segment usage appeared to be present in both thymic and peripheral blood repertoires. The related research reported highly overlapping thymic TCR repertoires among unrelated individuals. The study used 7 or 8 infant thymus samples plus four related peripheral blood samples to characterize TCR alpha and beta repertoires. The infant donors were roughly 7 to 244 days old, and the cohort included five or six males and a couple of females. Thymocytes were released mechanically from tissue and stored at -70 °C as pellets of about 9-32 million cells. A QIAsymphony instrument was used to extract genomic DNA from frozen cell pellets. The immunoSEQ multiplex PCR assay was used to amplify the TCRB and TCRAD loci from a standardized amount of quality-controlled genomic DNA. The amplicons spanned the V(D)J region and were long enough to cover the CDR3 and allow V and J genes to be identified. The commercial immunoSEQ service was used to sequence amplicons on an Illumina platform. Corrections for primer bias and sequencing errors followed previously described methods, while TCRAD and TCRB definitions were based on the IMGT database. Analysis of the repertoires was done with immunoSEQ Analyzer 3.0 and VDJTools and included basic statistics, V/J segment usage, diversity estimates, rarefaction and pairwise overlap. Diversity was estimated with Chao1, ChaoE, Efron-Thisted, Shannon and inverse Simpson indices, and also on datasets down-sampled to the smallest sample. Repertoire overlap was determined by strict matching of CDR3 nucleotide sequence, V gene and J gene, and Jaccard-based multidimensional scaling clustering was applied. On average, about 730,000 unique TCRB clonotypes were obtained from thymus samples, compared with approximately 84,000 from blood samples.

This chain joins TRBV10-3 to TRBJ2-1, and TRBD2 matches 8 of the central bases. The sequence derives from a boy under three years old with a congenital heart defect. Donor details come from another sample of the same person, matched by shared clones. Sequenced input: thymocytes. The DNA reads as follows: TGTGCCATCAGTGGATCGGGGGGGAGCTCCTACAATGAGCAGTTCTTC. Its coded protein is CAISGSGGSSYNEQFF.